This TCR beta chain is from a study of response to subunit inactivated influenza vaccine. TCRdb re-derived calls from the RT-PCR reads in MiXCR, one entry per CDR3 protein. The profile shows hundreds of thousands of distinct CDR3 sequences, approximately 15% of them singletons. Germline V gene lookup returns CDR1 SEHNR and CDR2 FQNEAQ (reference sequence). V was trimmed by 2 bases and J by 6 bases, leaving 13 bases between them. This CDR3 is 14 amino acids long. The chain links TRBV7-9 to TRBJ1-1, with a weak D call TRBD1 (5 bases). This specimen consisted of PBMCs from blood, obtained 11 to 12 days after vaccination. The receptor comes from a man in his fifties who received an inactivated influenza vaccine. The CDR3 DNA sequence: TGTGCCAGCAGCTTAAGTCAGGGTTCACCTGAAGCTTTCTTT. Translated: CASSLSQGSPEAFF.